The 5 T cell receptor beta chains presented below share a single source sample, sequenced in a study of cytomegalovirus exposure and HLA in healthy donors. PCR amplification relied on 60 Vbeta primers (plus 13 Jbeta primers). The protocol was immunoSEQ multiplex PCR, while the TCRdb copy is restricted to in-frame clones and leaves out a portion. This sample has approximately 150,000 clones, with roughly 87% found just once. Sequenced sample: PBMCs. These receptors originate from a man between 45 and 60 years old in good health and CMV-seropositive.

The chain is built from TRBV19 and TRBJ1-2, with D perhaps TRBD1 (5 bases). Germline CDR1 and CDR2: LNHDA and SQIVND (reference sequence). The CDR3 consists of 14 residues. V lost 1 base and J lost 4, with 10 bases in between. Here the CDR3 reads CASSIVGDSYGYTF. DNA of the CDR3: TGTGCCAGTAGTATAGTAGGGGACTCCTATGGCTACACCTTC. Full variable domain (missing parts from reference TRBV19 and TRBJ1-2): DGGITQSPKYLFRKEGQNVTLSCEQNLNHDAMYWYRQDPGQGLRLIYYSQIVNDFQKGDIAEGYSVSREKKESFPLTVTSAQKNPTAFYLCASSIVGDSYGYTFGSGTRLTVV.

The V gene is TRBV11-2, the J gene TRBJ2-5; TRBD1 is a possible D gene (5 bases). The CDR3 spans 18 residues. V was trimmed by 0 bases and J by 4 bases, leaving 21 bases between them. Germline V gives CDR1 SGHAT, CDR2 FQNNGV. The CDR3 here is CASSLDSLVGRVIETQYF. Written as DNA, the CDR3 is TGTGCCAGCAGCTTAGATTCTCTAGTTGGCAGGGTTATAGAGACCCAGTACTTC. Supplemented by reference TRBV11-2 and TRBJ2-5, the full variable domain reads EAGVAQSPRYKIIEKRQSVAFWCNPISGHATLYWYQQILGQGPKLLIQFQNNGVVDDSQLPKDRFSAERLKGVDSTLKIQPAKLEDSAVYLCASSLDSLVGRVIETQYFGPGTRLLVL.

This rearrangement joins TRBV4-2 to TRBJ1-2; unclear D gene. CDR3 length equals 16 residues. The V gene lost 1 base and the J gene lost 0 bases, with 12 bases spanning the gap. The germline V gene has CDR1 LGHNA and CDR2 YNFKEQ. The CDR3 here is CASSQAPPQANYGYTF. DNA for the CDR3: TGTGCCAGCAGCCAAGCCCCCCCACAAGCTAACTATGGCTACACCTTC.

V gene TRBV9 combines with J gene TRBJ2-1; 8 bases line up with TRBD2. Germline CDR1 SGDLS, CDR2 YYNGEE. After removal of 4 bases from V and 5 bases from J, the junction contained 14 bases not matched to a gene. The CDR3 spans 17 residues. The CDR3 DNA reads as TGTGCCAGCAGCCCTGATCCAGCGGGAGTTTTGGACAATGAGCAGTTCTTC. Protein: CASSPDPAGVLDNEQFF.

V is TRBV5-8 and J is TRBJ2-3, with a tentative D call TRBD2 (5 bases). The V end lost 4 bases, the J end lost 1 base, and 10 bases lay between the germline ends. The germline CDR1 and CDR2 sequences are SGHTS and YDEGEE. The CDR3 loop spans 14 amino acids. CDR3 sequence: CASSRSRGTDTQYF. DNA of the CDR3: TGTGCCAGCAGCCGATCGCGGGGCACAGATACGCAGTATTTT. The whole variable domain, filled in from reference TRBV5-8 and TRBJ2-3, reads EAGVTQSPTHLIKTRGQQATLRCSPISGHTSVYWYQQALGLGLQFLLWYDEGEERNRGNFPPRFSGRQFPNYSSELNVNALELEDSALYLCASSRSRGTDTQYFGPGTRLTVL.